The source of this T cell receptor beta chain is a study of identical twins. Overall study findings and caveats: Some out-of-frame alpha sequences were shared by twins, and these showed excess low generation probability. In beta out-of-frame sequences, the excess sharing between twins was weaker.

TCRdb ran MiXCR on the 5' RACE reads and lists one entry per CDR3 protein. The sample includes more than 1.5 million distinct CDR3 sequences, under 35% of them seen just once. Regarding this clonotype: Antigen: not known.

The CDR3 totals 17 residues. Germline V gene lookup returns CDR1 SEHNR and CDR2 FQNEAQ (reference sequence). This TCR came from a newborn girl in good health. Material for sequencing was cord blood. The V call is TRBV7-9, the J call TRBJ2-1, with D perhaps matching TRBD1 or TRBD2 (5 bases each). The tail of the sequence fits TRBJ2-7 better, so the J call may be wrong. The CDR3 region is CASSRNTGTVYYNEQYF. Here the CDR3 DNA reads TGTGCCAGCAGCCGAAACACCGGGACGGTTTACTACAATGAGCAGTACTTC.